These 7 T cell receptor beta chains were all obtained from the same sample, sequenced in a study of cytomegalovirus exposure and HLA in healthy donors. PCR used 60 Vbeta primers and 13 Jbeta primers. Data came from immunoSEQ multiplex PCR; TCRdb stores just in-frame clones and leaves some out. This table holds 130,000 or so clones, 87% found once. Sequencing was carried out using PBMCs. The source is a woman aged 30 to 39 in good health and CMV-seronegative.

The chain has TRBV30 and TRBJ2-3; TRBD2 aligns across 9 bases. Germline CDR1 reads GTSNPN; CDR2 reads SVGIG (reference sequence). The CDR3 covers 15 residues. Trimming took 2 bases from V and 5 from J; bases not matched to a gene: 8. Written as DNA, the CDR3 is TGTGCCTGGAGTCGCCAGCGGGAGGATGGAGATACGCAGTATTTT. It encodes CAWSRQREDGDTQYF. Looking up the rest from reference TRBV30 and TRBJ2-3 gives the full variable domain: SQTIHQWPATLVQPVGSPLSLECTVEGTSNPNLYWYRQAAGRGLQLLFYSVGIGQISSEVPQNLSASRPQDRQFILSSKKLLLSDSGFYLCAWSRQREDGDTQYFGPGTRLTVL.

The chain carries TRBV5-4 and TRBJ2-3; TRBD2 agrees at 7 bases. The CDR3 is made up of 14 amino acids. Germline-derived CDR1 and CDR2 are SGHNT and YYREEE (reference sequence). Germline trimming cut 3 bases from V and 1 base from J; bases unmatched to any gene: 2. The CDR3 sequence: CASSWDYGTDTQYF. For the CDR3, the DNA is TGTGCCAGCAGCTGGGACTATGGCACAGATACGCAGTATTTT.

V and J are TRBV27 and TRBJ2-7; possibly TRBD2 for D (5 bases). With 3 bases removed from V and 4 bases from J, the gap between germline ends came to 10 bases. Germline assignment: CDR1 MNHEY and CDR2 SMNVEV (reference sequence). This CDR3 spans 13 amino acids. CDR3 amino acids: CASSFGLTYEQYF. CDR3 DNA sequence: TGTGCCAGCAGTTTCGGACTTACGTACGAGCAGTACTTC.

The V and J genes are TRBV5-5 and TRBJ1-1; D is possibly TRBD1 (5 bases). Trimming took off 0 bases at V and 0 bases at J, with 9 bases between the two ends. The CDR3 loop spans 15 amino acids. Germline lookup yields CDR1 SGHKS and CDR2 YYEKEE (reference sequence). CDR3 sequence: CASSLVRGLNTEAFF. The CDR3 DNA is TGTGCCAGCAGCTTGGTTAGGGGCCTGAACACTGAAGCTTTCTTT.

This clone appeared once. This chain links TRBV6-5 with TRBJ2-3; D not certain. This CDR3 comprises 16 residues. Per the germline V gene, CDR1 is MNHEY and CDR2 is SVGAGI. V gave up 3 bases and J gave up 0 bases, with 13 bases separating them. Here the CDR3 reads CASSYRSSRSTDTQYF. The CDR3 nucleotides are TGTGCCAGCAGTTATAGGAGTTCTCGGAGCACAGATACGCAGTATTTT.

This clone came up once. V gene TRBV5-4 combines with J gene TRBJ1-2, with D perhaps matching TRBD1 (6 bases). Germline V gene sequence: CDR1 SGHNT, CDR2 YYREEE (reference sequence). V lost 3 bases and J lost 1, with 7 bases in between. The CDR3 extends over 13 amino acids. The CDR3 region is CASSSQGNYGYTF. The CDR3 coding sequence is TGTGCCAGCAGCTCACAGGGTAACTATGGCTACACCTTC.

The V gene is TRBV27, the J gene TRBJ2-1, with D unclear. Per the germline V gene, CDR1 is MNHEY and CDR2 is SMNVEV (reference sequence). The CDR3 has 15 amino acids. V dropped 5 bases and J dropped 7 bases, with 18 bases sitting between them. As DNA, the CDR3 is TGTGCCAGCAGTCCTTCGGGTTACGATTTAAATGAGCAGTTCTTC. Translation: CASSPSGYDLNEQFF.